This T cell receptor beta chain was captured in a study of OX40 agonist ivuxolimab in advanced cancers. With 5 bases clipped from V and 8 bases from J, the junction kept 9 bases outside the gene matches. The CDR3 is 14 amino acids. In germline, CDR1 is SNHLY, CDR2 FYNNEI. This clone was recorded a few times. TCRdb keeps only in-frame clones here, not all; method: immunoSEQ multiplex PCR. Of tens of thousands of clones listed, approximately 90% are singletons. This receptor was taken from an adult with an advanced solid tumor such as melanoma, head and neck, liver or kidney cancer. This chain joins TRBV2 and TRBJ1-2, with 9 bases matching TRBD1. Here the sequenced sample was CD4+ or CD8+ T cells sorted from blood, taken in a trial of the OX40 agonist ivuxolimab. The CDR3 here is CASSQTGTGLGYTF. CDR3 DNA sequence: TGTGCCAGCAGTCAAACCGGGACAGGGCTCGGCTACACCTTC.